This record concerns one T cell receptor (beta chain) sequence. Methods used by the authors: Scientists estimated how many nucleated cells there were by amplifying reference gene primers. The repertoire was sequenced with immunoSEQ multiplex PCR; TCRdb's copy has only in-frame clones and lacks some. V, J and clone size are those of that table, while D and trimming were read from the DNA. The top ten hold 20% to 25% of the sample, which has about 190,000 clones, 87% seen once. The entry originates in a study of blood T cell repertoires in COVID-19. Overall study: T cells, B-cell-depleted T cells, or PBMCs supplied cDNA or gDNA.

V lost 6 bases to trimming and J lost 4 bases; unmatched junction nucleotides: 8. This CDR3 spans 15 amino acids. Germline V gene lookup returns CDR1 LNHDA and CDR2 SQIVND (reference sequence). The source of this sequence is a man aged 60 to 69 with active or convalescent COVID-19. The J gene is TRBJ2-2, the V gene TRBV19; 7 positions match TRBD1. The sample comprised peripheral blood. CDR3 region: CASRRRDSLTGELFF. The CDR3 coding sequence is TGTGCCAGTAGGAGAAGGGACAGCCTCACCGGGGAGCTGTTTTTT.